These 24 T cell receptor beta chains came from one sample sequenced in a study of control samples from healthy donors and cancer patients. Produced via immunoSEQ multiplex PCR; TCRdb's table is partial and in-frame only. Of 120,000 to 150,000 clones in the sample, approximately 93% were seen once. The sequenced material came from blood. Every receptor here comes from a man aged 18 to 30 in good health.

The rearrangement links TRBV6-5 to TRBJ1-1; D unresolved. Germline-derived CDR1 and CDR2 are MNHEY and SVGAGI. The CDR3 is 13 amino acids. V lost 6 bases and J 2 bases, leaving 10 bases between the germline ends. The CDR3 protein is CASRLYQNTEAFF. The DNA for the CDR3 is TGTGCCAGCAGGTTATACCAAAACACTGAAGCTTTCTTT.

The rearrangement uses TRBV6-6 and TRBJ1-3; 7 bases map to TRBD1. This CDR3 is 15 amino acids long. Germline-derived CDR1 and CDR2 are MNHNY and SVGAGI (reference sequence). Germline trimming cut 6 bases from V and 0 bases from J; bases unmatched to any gene: 5. CDR3 DNA sequence: TGTGCCAGCAGAGGACAGGACATCTCTGGAAACACCATATATTTT. Translation gives CASRGQDISGNTIYF.

This clone was picked up one time. J is TRBJ1-1 and V is TRBV29-1; TRBD1 is a possible D gene (6 bases). V was clipped by 7 bases and J by 6 bases, with 21 bases between them. CDR1 SQVTM and CDR2 ANQGSEA come from the germline V gene. CDR3 length equals 14 residues. The CDR3 is CSASKSQGWPEAFF. CDR3 sequence (DNA): TGCAGCGCCTCAAAATCACAGGGATGGCCTGAAGCTTTCTTT.

The rearrangement links TRBV20-1 to TRBJ1-2; D is uncertain. The V end lost 3 bases, the J end lost 7 bases, and 6 bases lay between the germline ends. The germline gives CDR1 DFQATT, CDR2 SNEGSKA (reference sequence). CDR3 length equals 10 residues. CDR3 nucleotides: TGCAGTGCTAGGACGAGTGGCTACACCTTC. Its protein product is CSARTSGYTF.

The chain has TRBV4-1 and TRBJ2-7, with D perhaps TRBD2 (5 bases). Germline V CDR1 and CDR2: MGHRA, YSYEKL. V shed 5 bases and J shed 7 bases, with 24 bases lying between them. The CDR3 extends over 16 amino acids. CDR3 sequence reads: CASSDTTTRGSREQYF. CDR3 nucleotide sequence: TGCGCCAGCAGCGACACCACAACCCGGGGTAGTCGGGAGCAGTACTTC.

J is TRBJ2-3 and V is TRBV7-9; 7 bases line up with TRBD1. The CDR3 totals 14 residues. V lost 3 bases and J lost 4; bases outside the gene matches: 4. CDR1 and CDR2 from the germline V gene are SEHNR and FQNEAQ (reference sequence). The CDR3 here is CASSLSGGADTQYF. The CDR3 coding sequence is TGTGCCAGCAGCTTGTCAGGGGGTGCAGATACGCAGTATTTT.

The genes are TRBV7-9 and TRBJ2-5; no firm D call. Germline V CDR1 and CDR2: SEHNR, FQNEAQ (reference sequence). The CDR3 loop spans 16 amino acids. Trimming left V 5 bases short and J 2 bases short, with 18 bases between. CDR3 bases: TGTGCCAGCAGCCCCGATGAAGGCTGGGAACAAGAGACCCAGTACTTC. Residues: CASSPDEGWEQETQYF.

The chain has TRBV24-1 and TRBJ2-3; no firm D call. The germline V gene encodes CDR1 KGHDR and CDR2 SFDVKD. This CDR3 is 17 amino acids long. V gave up 6 bases and J gave up 2 bases, with 20 bases separating them. CDR3 coding DNA: TGTGCCACCAGTCCAACGGTCCAGGATTTCTCCACAGATACGCAGTATTTT. Its protein is CATSPTVQDFSTDTQYF.

The chain carries TRBV19 and TRBJ2-1, with 14 positions matching TRBD2. The germline V gene encodes CDR1 LNHDA and CDR2 SQIVND (reference sequence). The CDR3 is 15 residues long. Trimming at V came to 10 bases and at J to 7 bases, leaving 9 bases not matched to a gene. Written as DNA, the CDR3 is TGTGCCACTCGGACTAGCGGGAGGACAGCTAATGAGCAGTTCTTC. Translating it yields CATRTSGRTANEQFF. Filled out from reference TRBV19 and TRBJ2-1, the complete variable domain reads DGGITQSPKYLFRKEGQNVTLSCEQNLNHDAMYWYRQDPGQGLRLIYYSQIVNDFQKGDIAEGYSVSREKKESFPLTVTSAQKNPTAFYLCATRTSGRTANEQFFGPGTRLTVL.

The J gene is TRBJ2-3, the V gene TRBV10-1; no definite D call. In germline, CDR1 is WNHNN, CDR2 SYGVQD (reference sequence). The CDR3 is 16 amino acids. The V end lost 2 bases, the J end lost 0 bases, and 12 bases lay between the germline ends. CDR3 sequence reads: CASSESLETSTDTQYF. In DNA form, the CDR3 reads TGCGCCAGCAGTGAGAGCTTAGAGACTAGCACAGATACGCAGTATTTT.

As to this clone: The junction differs from germline at one of its ends, possibly a read error. The chain has TRBV4-3 and TRBJ2-1; D possibly uses TRBD1 or TRBD2 (6 bases each). CDR1 is LGHNA and CDR2 is YSLEER in the germline V gene. This CDR3 region has 12 residues. CDR3: CASSQDWGAPIF. The CDR3 DNA reads as TGCGCCAGCAGCCAAGATTGGGGGGCGCCGATCTTC.

This chain joins TRBV5-6 and TRBJ2-1; TRBD1 might be the D (6 bases). Germline values: CDR1 SGHDT, CDR2 YYEEEE. The CDR3 has 12 amino acids. Between the trimmed V and J ends, which lost 3 bases and 9 bases, there was a span of 10 bases. The CDR3 DNA is TGTGCCAGCAGCTGGGTACAGGGTGAGCAGTTCTTC. As protein: CASSWVQGEQFF.

The chain links TRBV5-1 to TRBJ2-7; D may correspond to TRBD1 or TRBD2 (5 bases each). Germline CDR1 and CDR2: SGHRS and YFSETQ. Trimming pared 4 bases from V and 2 bases from J, leaving 16 bases between. CDR3 length equals 15 residues. CDR3 coding DNA: TGCGCCAGCAGCCCGTTACTAGGGGCCGCCTACGAGCAGTACTTC. Protein sequence: CASSPLLGAAYEQYF.

This sequence joins TRBV6-5 and TRBJ1-4; 8 bases fit TRBD1. The CDR3 has 14 amino acids. Losses at the gene ends were 5 bases for V and 5 bases for J; bases not matched to a gene: 4. Germline V CDR1 and CDR2: MNHEY, SVGAGI. DNA of the CDR3: TGTGCCAGCAGTAGGACAGGGAACAATGAAAAACTGTTTTTT. It yields the protein CASSRTGNNEKLFF.

A few counts support this clone. This sequence joins TRBV5-1 and TRBJ1-3; D remains unclear. Looked up from germline, CDR1 is SGHRS and CDR2 is YFSETQ. The CDR3 sequence is 14 residues long. Deletions cut 1 base from V and 4 bases from J, with 9 bases between. The CDR3 DNA reads TGCGCCAGCAGCTTGAGAGGGCTCGGAAACACCATATATTTT. This codes for CASSLRGLGNTIYF.

The chain is built from TRBV7-9 and TRBJ1-5; D gene unclear. The V gene's germline CDR1 is SEHNR and CDR2 FQNEAQ (reference sequence). The ends were cut back, 3 bases at V and 5 bases at J, with 5 bases in the middle. This CDR3 is built from 12 residues. CDR3: CASSFQDQPQHF. As DNA, the CDR3 is TGTGCCAGCAGCTTTCAAGATCAGCCCCAGCATTTT.

The rearrangement links TRBV2 to TRBJ1-1; a weak D match, TRBD1 (5 bases). Germline values: CDR1 SNHLY, CDR2 FYNNEI. With 4 bases removed from V and 6 bases from J, the gap between germline ends came to 12 bases. CDR3 length: 13 residues. The CDR3 loop reads CASSVFPGAEAFF. CDR3 bases: TGTGCCAGCAGTGTGTTCCCGGGGGCTGAAGCTTTCTTT.

By share, this clone counts as large (0.1 to 1%). This chain connects TRBV12-3 or TRBV12-4 to TRBJ1-1; 8 positions match TRBD1. Trimming cost V 5 bases and J 5 bases; bases outside gene matches: 1. The CDR3 totals 12 residues. CDR3 coding DNA: TGTGCCAGCAGTCGGACAGGGACTGAAGCTTTCTTT. Translating gives CASSRTGTEAFF.

The V and J genes are TRBV9 and TRBJ2-3; 9 nucleotides match TRBD2. The V segment lost 3 bases and the J segment 0 bases; nucleotides outside the gene matches: 8. Germline CDR1 SGDLS, CDR2 YYNGEE. This CDR3 contains 17 residues. CDR3 in amino acids: CASSDRLAVTSTDTQYF. CDR3 sequence (DNA): TGTGCCAGCAGCGACCGACTAGCGGTTACTAGCACAGATACGCAGTATTTT.

This rearrangement joins TRBV18 to TRBJ2-7; D gene uncertain. Germline V CDR1 and CDR2: KGHSH, LQKENI. This CDR3 has 12 amino acids. The V and J ends lost 3 bases and 6 bases respectively, with 9 bases between them. The CDR3: CASSPEVVEQYF. CDR3 bases: TGTGCCAGCTCACCCGAGGTCGTCGAGCAGTACTTC.

The V call is TRBV2, the J call TRBJ2-2; D remains ambiguous. CDR3 size: 13 residues. From germline, CDR1 is SNHLY and CDR2 FYNNEI. Trimming took 7 bases from V and 5 from J, leaving 11 bases between them. Written as DNA, the CDR3 is TGTGCCAGCATCCGGGTTGAGACCGGGGAGCTGTTTTTT. This sequence encodes CASIRVETGELFF.

This rearrangement joins TRBV19 to TRBJ1-4; a possible D gene is TRBD1 (5 bases). The CDR3 has 16 residues. Germline V gene sequence: CDR1 LNHDA, CDR2 SQIVND (reference sequence). V was trimmed by 7 bases and J by 2 bases, leaving 17 bases between them. The CDR3 coding sequence is TGTGCCAGTACCCTATTGGGGAGGGGCACTAATGAAAAACTGTTTTTT. Protein: CASTLLGRGTNEKLFF.

The J gene is TRBJ2-7, the V gene TRBV7-9, with D perhaps matching TRBD2 (5 bases). Germline V gives CDR1 SEHNR, CDR2 FQNEAQ (reference sequence). Trimming took 10 bases from V and 1 from J, leaving 8 bases between them. The CDR3 runs 11 residues. This CDR3 reads CATTRSYEQYF. In DNA, the CDR3 is TGTGCCACCACTAGATCCTACGAGCAGTACTTC.

This sequence joins TRBV5-1 and TRBJ1-1; no clear D gene. This CDR3 spans 13 amino acids. Germline V gene lookup returns CDR1 SGHRS and CDR2 YFSETQ. Trimming took off 0 bases at V and 9 bases at J, with 12 bases between the two ends. The CDR3 coding sequence is TGCGCCAGCAGCTTGGACGGCAGGAGACAAGCTTTCTTT. Encoded protein: CASSLDGRRQAFF.